This T cell receptor beta chain was sequenced during a study of cytomegalovirus exposure and HLA in healthy donors (dated by TCRdb to the late 2010s). About the full investigation: According to a later analysis, one platform produced both the 110 or so validation repertoires and the roughly 650 repertoires of the first cohort. In addition to the first cohort of around 670 subjects, a separate validation cohort of around 110 different subjects was used. The aim of the study was to test whether cataloging public T cell receptors could identify signatures of past pathogen exposure. The study combined high-throughput TCR immunosequencing, statistical association of individual TCRs with disease status, and machine learning to predict cytomegalovirus infection status.

The library was built by means of the immunoSEQ multiplex PCR assay. In the authors' own workflow: To diagnose cytomegalovirus status from the catalog of TCR beta chain sequences, a statistical classification framework was built. TCRdb re-hosts the immuneACCESS table, in-frame sequences only. Its copies lack some clones; in the studies checked, an unresolved V gene accounts for under half of them, and the cause for the rest is not known. V and J calls and clone size come straight from that table; D and trimming were deduced from the DNA. This sample holds almost 75,000 clones; around four fifths were observed only once. Around 2.9% of the sample is in the top ten clones. V is shortened by 5 bases, J by 1 base, and the region joining them spans 11 bases. Sequences SGHAT (CDR1) and FQNNGV (CDR2) are obtained from the germline V gene. The CDR3 numbers 14 residues from cysteine through phenylalanine. CDR3 DNA is the only sequence kept; it has 42 bases, read in frame from the first base.

A word on this clone: It has no known antigen specificity. Qualities for individual bases were not recorded, and no much larger clone is one base off.

Study-wide findings and limitations: Three of the identified cytomegalovirus-associated TCR beta chains were confirmed in vitro to be specific for cytomegalovirus antigens. The classifier was reported to diagnose cytomegalovirus status with high specificity and sensitivity in both the original cohort and the validation cohort. Most TCR sequences were observed very rarely across donors, whereas some public TCRs were present in many individuals. It was suggested by the authors that the approach could potentially be generalized to other disease states and immunological phenotypes. All 120 or so repertoires were used to score co-occurrence in the validation cohort in a later analysis, because that analysis had no HLA typing for the cohort. Of the cluster scores, roughly 95% were above 0 in a later analysis, which found that TCRs clustered in the first cohort also tended to co-occur in the 90 to 150 validation repertoires. The study gave a list of about 160 TCR beta chains associated with cytomegalovirus.

Separate from the approximately 700-subject first cohort, the validation cohort of 95 to 150 subjects was the group to which the donors belonged. Sequencing input: PBMCs. The receptor was isolated from a man aged 25-45 years in good health and CMV-seronegative. The sequence joins TRBV11-2 to TRBJ2-5, and possibly TRBD2, on 6 matching bases. The DNA reads as follows: TGTGCCAGCAGCCGCGGGAACACCCAAGAGACCCAGTACTTC. Translated, it reads CASSRGNTQETQYF.